Listed here are 27 T cell receptor beta chains from one sample, sequenced in a study of cytomegalovirus exposure and HLA in healthy donors. It was with 60 Vbeta and 13 Jbeta primers that the PCR ran. Sequencing was performed with immunoSEQ multiplex PCR; in TCRdb, only in-frame clones are kept and a portion is missing. The sample has some 170,000 clones; approximately 77% are singletons. Sequenced material: PBMCs. These receptors all stem from a man younger than 45 in good health and CMV-seropositive.

With respect to this clone: The same CDR3 is also encoded by other DNA sequences in this sample. This sequence joins TRBV2 and TRBJ1-1; maybe TRBD1 (6 bases). The V gene lost 4 bases and the J gene lost 4 bases, with 10 bases spanning the gap. Germline assignment: CDR1 SNHLY and CDR2 FYNNEI. This CDR3 has 13 residues. In DNA form, the CDR3 reads TGTGCCAGCAGTGTGAGCAGGGGCACTGAAGCTTTCTTT. As protein: CASSVSRGTEAFF.

V and J are TRBV5-1 and TRBJ2-7, with 9 bases lining up with TRBD2. The CDR3 contains 17 residues. The J segment lost 0 bases and the V segment lost 4 bases, leaving 11 bases of the junction unmatched. From germline, CDR1 is SGHRS and CDR2 YFSETQ. CDR3 sequence: CASSRQAGGISSYEQYF. The CDR3 coding sequence is TGCGCCAGCAGCAGACAGGCGGGGGGGATCAGCTCCTACGAGCAGTACTTC. Full variable domain (remainder filled in from reference TRBV5-1 and TRBJ2-7): KAGVTQTPRYLIKTRGQQVTLSCSPISGHRSVSWYQQTPGQGLQFLFEYFSETQRNKGNFPGRFSGRQFSNSRSEMNVSTLELGDSALYLCASSRQAGGISSYEQYFGPGTRLTVT.

The chain combines TRBV11-2 with TRBJ2-7, with D hard to call. CDR3 length: 15 residues. V lost 0 bases, J lost 1 base, and 10 bases lay in between. Germline V gene lookup returns CDR1 SGHAT and CDR2 FQNNGV. Here the CDR3 reads CASSLDPGPSYEQYF. CDR3 sequence (DNA): TGTGCCAGCAGCTTAGATCCAGGCCCTTCCTACGAGCAGTACTTC.

This chain joins TRBV6-1 and TRBJ2-1, with 9 bases aligning to TRBD1. Trimming took 2 bases from V and 9 from J; bases not matched to a gene: 5. Germline V gene data show CDR1 as MNHNS and CDR2 as SASEGT. This CDR3 is built from 14 residues. CDR3 protein: CASSELGQGIEQFF. CDR3 DNA: TGTGCCAGCAGTGAACTGGGACAGGGCATTGAGCAGTTCTTC.

This clone was recorded only once. J is TRBJ2-3 and V is TRBV9, with TRBD2 matching over 7 bases. The CDR3 is 18 amino acids. With 0 bases clipped from V and 4 bases from J, the junction kept 14 bases outside the gene matches. Per the germline V gene, CDR1 is SGDLS and CDR2 is YYNGEE. CDR3 sequence reads: CASSVGVQVRDYADTQYF. CDR3 in DNA: TGTGCCAGCAGCGTAGGTGTCCAGGTGAGGGACTATGCAGATACGCAGTATTTT.

The chain joins TRBV7-6 to TRBJ2-1, with 10 bases identical to TRBD1. Per germline, CDR1 SGHVS and CDR2 FNYEAQ. The CDR3 contains 15 residues. V was pared by 3 bases and J by 7 bases, with 6 bases of the junction left unmatched. CDR3 protein: CASSFGQGVGNEQFF. The DNA of the CDR3 is TGTGCCAGCAGCTTTGGACAGGGGGTTGGTAATGAGCAGTTCTTC.

This clone was seen a handful of times. This sequence joins TRBV28 and TRBJ1-5; 7 bases are a match to TRBD1. The trim removed 6 bases at V and 6 bases at J, leaving 14 bases unmatched. Looked up from germline, CDR1 is MDHEN and CDR2 is SYDVKM. The CDR3 spans 16 residues. CDR3 amino acids: CASSAPAWDSLQPQHF. CDR3 coding DNA: TGTGCCAGCAGCGCTCCCGCCTGGGACAGCCTTCAGCCCCAGCATTTT.

The chain links TRBV18 to TRBJ2-7; D perhaps matches TRBD2 (5 bases). Germline-derived CDR1 and CDR2 are KGHSH and LQKENI. Trimming stripped 2 bases from V and 4 bases from J, with 12 bases between. This CDR3 has 14 amino acids. CDR3 sequence: CASSPRGRIYEQYF. For the CDR3, the DNA is TGTGCCAGCTCACCAAGAGGGCGGATTTACGAGCAGTACTTC.

The chain links TRBV27 to TRBJ2-3; 7 bases agree with TRBD1. V trimming: 5 bases; J trimming: 11 bases; junction bases outside the gene matches: 13. Per the germline V gene, CDR1 is MNHEY and CDR2 is SMNVEV (reference sequence). This CDR3 has 14 residues. CDR3 DNA: TGTGCCAGCAGTCTCGGGACAGACCTTTATGAGCAGTATTTT. Translation gives CASSLGTDLYEQYF.

This chain uses TRBV28 with TRBJ1-2, with D tentatively TRBD1 (5 bases). V lost 5 bases, J lost 4 bases, and 17 bases lay in between. The germline V gene encodes CDR1 MDHEN and CDR2 SYDVKM. This CDR3 comprises 15 residues. The CDR3 reads CASSPRAGKGYGYTF. DNA of the CDR3: TGTGCCAGCAGTCCCCGGGCAGGGAAGGGCTATGGCTACACCTTC.

This clone was seen once. The chain is built from TRBV7-9 and TRBJ1-4, with no clear D. Trimming removed 5 bases at V and 8 bases at J, with 15 bases between. The germline gives CDR1 SEHNR, CDR2 FQNEAQ (reference sequence). The CDR3 has 14 residues. CDR3 nucleotides: TGTGCCAGCAGCGGCGGGCCAACGTTAGAAAAACTGTTTTTT. Amino acid sequence: CASSGGPTLEKLFF.

The chain uses TRBV2 and TRBJ2-5; D is undetermined. The CDR3 sequence is 12 residues long. V was shortened by 6 bases and J by 3 bases, with 8 bases between the two germline ends. From germline, CDR1 is SNHLY and CDR2 FYNNEI. CDR3 DNA sequence: TGTGCCAGCAGCTTACACGAAGAGACCCAGTACTTC. Translated, it gives CASSLHEETQYF.

CDR3 in amino acids: CASSKGGQGDYGYTF. In DNA form, the CDR3 reads TGTGCCAGCAGTAAGGGAGGACAGGGGGACTATGGCTACACCTTC. The rearrangement uses TRBV6-1 and TRBJ1-2; 10 nucleotides agree with TRBD1. V lost 5 bases, J lost 3 bases, and 6 bases stayed unmatched. CDR3 length: 15 amino acids. The V gene's germline CDR1 is MNHNS and CDR2 SASEGT.

The chain recombines TRBV5-3 with TRBJ2-5, with a tentative D call TRBD2 (5 bases). TRBV5-3 is flagged as an ORF with uncertain function. Trimming left V 1 base short and J 5 bases short, with 9 bases between. The CDR3 contains 13 residues. The CDR3: CARSLSGGETQYF. Written as DNA, the CDR3 is TGTGCCAGAAGCTTGTCAGGCGGGGAGACCCAGTACTTC.

This chain uses TRBV6-5 with TRBJ2-7, with 8 bases identical to TRBD2. With 2 bases clipped from V and 3 bases from J, the junction kept 3 bases outside the gene matches. The CDR3 covers 14 residues. In germline, CDR1 is MNHEY, CDR2 SVGAGI. The CDR3 DNA reads TGTGCCAGCAGTTACATGAGCGGGGGCTACGAGCAGTACTTC. Translated: CASSYMSGGYEQYF.

V is TRBV19 and J is TRBJ1-5; 9 nucleotides align to TRBD1. Germline values: CDR1 LNHDA, CDR2 SQIVND (reference sequence). V lost 4 bases, J lost 4 bases, and 2 bases stayed unmatched. This CDR3 region has 14 residues. CDR3 region: CASSTGTGNQPQHF. CDR3 coding DNA: TGTGCCAGTAGTACCGGGACAGGGAATCAGCCCCAGCATTTT.

The V and J genes are TRBV2 and TRBJ2-2; possibly TRBD1 for D (6 bases). The germline CDR1 and CDR2 sequences are SNHLY and FYNNEI. Trimming shortened V by 3 bases and J by 5 bases, and 13 bases separated the two germline ends. This CDR3 is built from 15 residues. CDR3 in DNA: TGTGCCAGCAGTGATGGTCAGGGGTGGACCGGGGAGCTGTTTTTT. It codes for CASSDGQGWTGELFF.

In this sample, this clone turned up once. The chain employs TRBV2 and TRBJ2-3, with 10 bases lining up with TRBD2. Germline CDR1 reads SNHLY; CDR2 reads FYNNEI. Trimming cost V 8 bases and J 0 bases; bases outside gene matches: 5. CDR3 length: 15 residues. CDR3 in DNA: TGTGCCAGCTCCCAACTAGCGGGGAGCACAGATACGCAGTATTTT. Its protein is CASSQLAGSTDTQYF.

J is TRBJ2-5 and V is TRBV5-1, with a possible D match to TRBD2 (6 bases). This CDR3 is 14 amino acids long. CDR1 and CDR2 (germline): SGHRS, YFSETQ. V lost 3 bases and J 1 base, leaving 10 bases between the germline ends. Here the CDR3 DNA reads TGCGCCAGCAGCTCGGGGACTGTCCAAGAGACCCAGTACTTC. Translating it yields CASSSGTVQETQYF.

This clone was counted only a few times. This chain uses TRBV6-6 with TRBJ1-1; 7 nucleotides align to TRBD1. CDR1 and CDR2 (germline): MNHNY, SVGAGI (reference sequence). The CDR3 contains 12 residues. CDR3 protein: CASSGTVKQAFF. CDR3 nucleotide sequence: TGTGCGAGCTCCGGGACAGTAAAGCAAGCTTTCTTT.

The genes are TRBV7-2 and TRBJ1-4; D might be TRBD1 (6 bases). Germline-derived CDR1 and CDR2 are SGHTA and FQGNSA. The CDR3 has 15 residues. V lost 4 bases, J lost 2 bases, and 11 bases lay in between. CDR3 in amino acids: CASSSHRETNEKLFF. The CDR3 nucleotides read TGTGCCAGCAGCTCACACAGGGAGACTAATGAAAAACTGTTTTTT.

The rearrangement joins TRBV7-2 to TRBJ2-5, with 10 bases lining up with TRBD2. V gave up 5 bases and J gave up 4 bases; unmatched junction bases: 7. The CDR3 runs to 15 residues. Germline assignment: CDR1 SGHTA and CDR2 FQGNSA. The DNA of the CDR3 is TGTGCCAGCAGCGGTACTAGCGGGGATACAGAGACCCAGTACTTC. Protein product: CASSGTSGDTETQYF.

The genes are TRBV19 and TRBJ1-6; a possible D gene is TRBD1 (6 bases). The V end lost 5 bases, the J end lost 0 bases, and 17 bases lay between the germline ends. Germline-derived CDR1 and CDR2 are LNHDA and SQIVND (reference sequence). There are 18 residues in the CDR3. CDR3 region: CASSPAGVPSSYNSPLHF. CDR3 nucleotide sequence: TGTGCCAGTAGTCCGGCAGGGGTCCCGAGCTCCTATAATTCACCCCTCCACTTT.

V is TRBV6-5 and J is TRBJ1-1; no firm D call. With 6 bases removed from V and 1 base from J, the gap between germline ends came to 15 bases. CDR3 length: 15 residues. Germline V gene sequence: CDR1 MNHEY, CDR2 SVGAGI. CDR3 sequence reads: CASRLIQTGNTEAFF. CDR3 nucleotides: TGTGCCAGCAGACTTATCCAGACGGGGAACACTGAAGCTTTCTTT.

The V and J genes are TRBV7-3 and TRBJ1-4; D might be TRBD1 (5 bases). There are 15 residues in the CDR3. Between the trimmed V and J ends, which lost 5 bases and 0 bases, there was a span of 10 bases. Germline loops: CDR1 SGHTA, CDR2 FQGTGA. The CDR3 protein is CASSPGQTTNEKLFF. CDR3 nucleotide sequence: TGTGCCAGCAGCCCCGGACAAACAACTAATGAAAAACTGTTTTTT.

J is TRBJ1-2 and V is TRBV6-5; the match to TRBD1 covers 8 bases. V was clipped by 5 bases and J by 3 bases; unmatched bases: 2. The length of the CDR3 is 13 residues. Per germline, CDR1 MNHEY and CDR2 SVGAGI. CDR3 DNA sequence: TGTGCCAGCAGTGCGACAGGGGACTATGGCTACACCTTC. Protein sequence: CASSATGDYGYTF.

The V call is TRBV6-6, the J call TRBJ1-1; TRBD1 matches at 10 bases. Germline V gene data show CDR1 as MNHNY and CDR2 as SVGAGI (reference sequence). With V trimmed by 6 bases and J by 5 bases, 3 bases remained unmatched. CDR3 size: 13 residues. CDR3 nucleotide sequence: TGTGCCAGCAGACGACAGGGGGCAACTGAAGCTTTCTTT. This gives the protein CASRRQGATEAFF.